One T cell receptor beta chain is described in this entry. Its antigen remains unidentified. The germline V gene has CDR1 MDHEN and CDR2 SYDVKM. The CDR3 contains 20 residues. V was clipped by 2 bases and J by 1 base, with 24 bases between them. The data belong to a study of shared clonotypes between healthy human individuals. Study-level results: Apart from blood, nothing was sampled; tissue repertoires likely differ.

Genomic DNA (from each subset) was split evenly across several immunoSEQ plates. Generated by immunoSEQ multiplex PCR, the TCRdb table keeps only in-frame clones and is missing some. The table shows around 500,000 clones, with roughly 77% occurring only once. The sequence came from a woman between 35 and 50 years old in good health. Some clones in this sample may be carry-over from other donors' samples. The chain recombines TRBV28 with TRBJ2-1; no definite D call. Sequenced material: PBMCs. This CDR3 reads CASSLGLWLERRGSYNEQFF. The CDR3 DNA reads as TGTGCCAGCAGTTTAGGGCTATGGCTAGAAAGGAGAGGATCCTACAATGAGCAGTTCTTC.